This T cell receptor beta chain was recovered during a study of cytomegalovirus exposure and HLA in healthy donors. The study's findings and limits: Most TCR sequences were rare, but some public TCRs occurred in many donors.

Looked up from germline, CDR1 is SNHLY and CDR2 is FYNNEI. After removal of 7 bases from V and 3 bases from J, the junction contained 13 bases not matched to a gene. This CDR3 spans 17 amino acids. Concerning this clone itself: Its antigen is still unknown.

Profiled with immunoSEQ multiplex PCR; TCRdb holds only in-frame clones, not every one. The data contain hundreds of thousands of clones, around 86% of them singletons. Sequenced sample: PBMCs. This sequence was found in a woman younger than 35 in good health and CMV-seronegative. V usage is TRBV2 and J usage is TRBJ2-3, with TRBD2 matching 10 bases. The CDR3 sequence: CASNYHQREGRTDTQYF. The DNA for the CDR3 is TGTGCCAGCAACTACCACCAGCGGGAGGGCCGAACAGATACGCAGTATTTT. The whole variable domain, remainder taken from reference TRBV2 and TRBJ2-3, is EPEVTQTPSHQVTQMGQEVILRCVPISNHLYFYWYRQILGQKVEFLVSFYNNEISEKSEIFDDQFSVERPDGSNFTLKIRSTKLEDSAMYFCASNYHQREGRTDTQYFGPGTRLTVL.